This TCR beta chain stems from a study of human T cells and chemical hapten exposure. In its sample, this clonotype was seen many times. Its target is unknown. Sample time point: patch test 2, 6 weeks after DPC sensitization. Treatment noted: therapeutic diphenylcyclopropenone sensitization with weekly scalp DPC. Unfractionated whole blood was the source from which total RNA was extracted. Each CDR3 protein is one row after TCRdb ran MiXCR on the RACE reads. This sample has roughly 120,000 distinct CDR3 sequences, with roughly 9% found just once. Whole-study findings and limits: There were significantly more large CDR3 similarity clusters among expanded TCRs than among controls. TCRs whose frequency exceeded 1 in 1000 remained the same following DPC sensitization. Alopecia affected the donors, so their immune response may differ from healthy people's.

The ends were cut back, 5 bases at V and 7 bases at J, with 9 bases in the middle. Germline lookup yields CDR1 SNHLY and CDR2 FYNNEI. The CDR3 runs 11 residues. The sequence was collected from a woman in her thirties or forties with alopecia areata. Some clones in this sample may be carry-over from other donors' samples. The input for sequencing was whole blood, taken in connection with sensitization to the hapten diphenylcyclopropenone (DPC). The J gene is TRBJ2-7, the V gene TRBV2; no definite D call. The CDR3 spells CASSPLIEQYF. For the CDR3, the DNA is TGTGCCAGCAGTCCCTTGATTGAGCAGTACTTC.